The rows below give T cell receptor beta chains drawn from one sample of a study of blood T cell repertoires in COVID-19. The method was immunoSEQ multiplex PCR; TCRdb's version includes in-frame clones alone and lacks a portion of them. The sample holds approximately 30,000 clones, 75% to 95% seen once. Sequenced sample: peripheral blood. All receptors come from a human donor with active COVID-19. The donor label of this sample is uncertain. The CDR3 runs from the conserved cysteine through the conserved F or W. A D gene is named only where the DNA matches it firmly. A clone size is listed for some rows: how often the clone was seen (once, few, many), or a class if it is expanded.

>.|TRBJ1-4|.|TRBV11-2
TGTGCCAGCAGCTTAGGCCCAGGGATGGGAAAACTGTTTTTT
CASSLGPGMGKLFF
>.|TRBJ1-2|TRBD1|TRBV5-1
TGCGCCAGCAGCCCAGGGGACAGGCCCCAGGATGACTATGGCTACACCTTC
CASSPGDRPQDDYGYTF
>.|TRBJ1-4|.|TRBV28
TGTGCCAGCAGTCAACTAGCAGGGACCCTAGGAGAAAAACTGTTTTTT
CASSQLAGTLGEKLFF
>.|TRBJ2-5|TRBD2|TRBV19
TGTGCCAGTAGTATACGGGGGGGCCAAGAGACCCAGTACTTC
CASSIRGGQETQYF
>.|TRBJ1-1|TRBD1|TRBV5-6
TGTGCCAGCAGCGACCGGACAGGGGGCGCACGGACTGAAGCTTTCTTT
CASSDRTGGARTEAFF
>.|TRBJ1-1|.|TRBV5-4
TGTGCCAGCAGCTTCCCGGGAGTCGGGGCCACTGAAGCTTTCTTT
CASSFPGVGATEAFF
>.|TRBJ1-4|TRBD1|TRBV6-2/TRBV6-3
TGTGCCAGCAGTGACCCCGGACAGGGGGCCAGTGAAAAACTGTTTTTT
CASSDPGQGASEKLFF
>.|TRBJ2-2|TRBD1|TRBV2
TGTGCCAGCCGAGTTACGGGACAGGGGGCTCGCGACGGGGAGCTGTTTTTT
CASRVTGQGARDGELFF
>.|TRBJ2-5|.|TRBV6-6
TGTGCCAGCAGTTACTCGGGGAGGGAGACCCAGTACTTC
CASSYSGRETQYF
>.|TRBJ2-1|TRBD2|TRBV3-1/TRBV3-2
TGTGCCAGCAGCCCACAACTGGAGCGGGGAAATGAGCAGTTCTTC
CASSPQLERGNEQFF
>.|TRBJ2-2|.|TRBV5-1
TGCGCCAGCAGCTTGGACCGGAGGGACACCGGGGAGCTGTTTTTT
CASSLDRRDTGELFF
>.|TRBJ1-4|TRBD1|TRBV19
TGTGCCAGTGGTCGGGACAGCAATGAAAAACTGTTTTTT
CASGRDSNEKLFF
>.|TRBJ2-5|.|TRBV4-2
TGTGCCAGCAGCCAAGATCGGGAGACCCAGTACTTC
CASSQDRETQYF
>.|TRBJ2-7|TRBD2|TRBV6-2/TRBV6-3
TGTGCCAGCAGTTTAGCGGGTCGCGGGGACGAGCAGTACTTC
CASSLAGRGDEQYF
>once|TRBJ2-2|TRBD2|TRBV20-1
TGCAGTGCTATTGATAGCGGGGGGCGTGGCGGGGAGCTGTTTTTT
CSAIDSGGRGGELFF
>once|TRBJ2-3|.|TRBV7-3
TGTGCCAGCAGCTTACACCCAGCAGATACGCAGTATTTT
CASSLHPADTQYF
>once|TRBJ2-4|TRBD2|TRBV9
TGTGCCAGCAGCGTAACGGGGGGAAACATTCAGTACTTC
CASSVTGGNIQYF
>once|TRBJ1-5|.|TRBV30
TGTGCCTGGAGCATTGACAACAGTGGGAATCAGCCCCAGCATTTT
CAWSIDNSGNQPQHF
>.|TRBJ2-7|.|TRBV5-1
TGCGCCAGCAGCTTGGCAGGGGTTAATGCGTACGAGCAGTACTTC
CASSLAGVNAYEQYF
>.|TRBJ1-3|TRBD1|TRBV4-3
TGCGCCAGCAGCCAAACAGGGGGAGGAGGAAACACCATATATTTT
CASSQTGGGGNTIYF
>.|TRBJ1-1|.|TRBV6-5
TGTGCCAGTACGGCCGAGGTAAACACTGAAGCTTTCTTT
CASTAEVNTEAFF
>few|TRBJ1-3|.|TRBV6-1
TGTGCCAGCAGTGAAGTCGGGGTTTCTGGAAACACCATATATTTT
CASSEVGVSGNTIYF
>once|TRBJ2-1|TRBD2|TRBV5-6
TGTGCCAGCAGCTTAATTTGGTCTAGCGGGGGGGCCGGCGATGAGCAGTTCTTC
CASSLIWSSGGAGDEQFF
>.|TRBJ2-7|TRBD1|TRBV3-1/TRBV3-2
TGTGCCAGCAGCCACTGGGACAGGACACACGAGCAGTACTTC
CASSHWDRTHEQYF
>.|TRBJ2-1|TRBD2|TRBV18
TGTGCCAGCTCACCTCGGGATGCGGCTAGCGGGAGCCACCCTTACAATGAGCAGTTCTTC
CASSPRDAASGSHPYNEQFF
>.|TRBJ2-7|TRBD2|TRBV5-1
TGCGCCAGCAGCTGGGGACTAGCGGGGGGGCCTGAGGTCGAGCAGTACTTC
CASSWGLAGGPEVEQYF
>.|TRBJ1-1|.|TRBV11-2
TGTGCCAGCAGCATAACAGGAGCCATGAACACTGAAGCTTTCTTT
CASSITGAMNTEAFF
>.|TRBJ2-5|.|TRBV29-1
TGCAGCGTTCTACCGTCAGGGAGGCAAGAGACCCAGTACTTC
CSVLPSGRQETQYF
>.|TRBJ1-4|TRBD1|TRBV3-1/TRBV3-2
TGTGCCAGCAGCCAAGTTGCAGGGGGTAATGAAAAACTGTTTTTT
CASSQVAGGNEKLFF
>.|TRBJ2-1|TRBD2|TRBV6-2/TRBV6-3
TGTGCCAGCAGCCCTTTAAAGTCGGGAGGGGGGAATGAGCAGTTCTTC
CASSPLKSGGGNEQFF
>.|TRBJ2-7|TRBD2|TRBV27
TGTGCCAGCAGTCCACTAGCGGGGGGGCCGTTCGAGCAGTACTTC
CASSPLAGGPFEQYF
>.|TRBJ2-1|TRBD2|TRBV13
TGTGCCAGCAGCTTAGCCCCTAGCGGGGCTAGCTCCTACAATGAGCAGTTCTTC
CASSLAPSGASSYNEQFF
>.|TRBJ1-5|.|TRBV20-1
TGCAGTGCTAGTGCCCGGGACACCTTTAATCAGCCCCAGCATTTT
CSASARDTFNQPQHF
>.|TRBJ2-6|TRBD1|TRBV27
TGTGCCAGCAGTTTATCCCCGGGACAGTCCCTCTCTGGGGCCAACGTCCTGACTTTC
CASSLSPGQSLSGANVLTF
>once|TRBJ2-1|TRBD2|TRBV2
TGTGCCAGCAGTGTCGGACTAGACTACAATGAGCAGTTCTTC
CASSVGLDYNEQFF
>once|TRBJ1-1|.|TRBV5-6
TGTGCCAGCAGCCCACGAGAGATGTACGGAGCTTTCTTT
CASSPREMYGAFF
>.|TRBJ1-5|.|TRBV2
TGTGCCAGCAGTGCCGACACTTATAGCAATCAGCCCCAGCATTTT
CASSADTYSNQPQHF
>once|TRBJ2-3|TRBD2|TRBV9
TGTGCCAGCAGTTTTGGACTAGCGACCGCCACAGATACGCAGTATTTT
CASSFGLATATDTQYF
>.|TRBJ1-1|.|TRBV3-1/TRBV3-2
TGTGCCAGCAGCCAAGCGGGGGGGAACACTGAAGCTTTCTTT
CASSQAGGNTEAFF
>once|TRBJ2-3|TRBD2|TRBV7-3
TGTGCCAGCAGCTTGGGACTAGCAGCAGATACGCAGTATTTT
CASSLGLAADTQYF
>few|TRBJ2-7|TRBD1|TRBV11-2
TGTGCCAGCAGCTTAGTTGACAGGGTTTCCTACGAGCAGTACTTC
CASSLVDRVSYEQYF
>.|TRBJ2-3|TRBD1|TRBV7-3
TGTGCCAGCAGCCTACAGGGGACGGGGCAAGATACGCAGTATTTT
CASSLQGTGQDTQYF
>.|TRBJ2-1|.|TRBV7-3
TGTGCCAGCAGCTTAGGGCTTTACAATGAGCAGTTCTTC
CASSLGLYNEQFF
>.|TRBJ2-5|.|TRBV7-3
TGTGCCAGCAGCTTAGGCGGGCGGCCCCAAGAGACCCAGTACTTC
CASSLGGRPQETQYF
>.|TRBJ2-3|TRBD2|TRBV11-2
TGTGCCAGCAGCCCCCGTTTCCGTAGCGGGAGACCAGATACGCAGTATTTT
CASSPRFRSGRPDTQYF
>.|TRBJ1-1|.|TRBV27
TGTGCCAGCAGTTTCGGGAGGGTGAACACTGAAGCTTTCTTT
CASSFGRVNTEAFF
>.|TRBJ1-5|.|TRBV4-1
TGCGCCAGCAGCCAAAAGGGGGGGGGTCAGCCCCAGCATTTT
CASSQKGGGQPQHF
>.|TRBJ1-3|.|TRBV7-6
TGTGCCAGCAGCTTATCGAATTGGGGGCTGACTGGAAACACCATATATTTT
CASSLSNWGLTGNTIYF